This entry lists 16 T cell receptor beta chains sequenced from one sample in a study of cytomegalovirus exposure and HLA in healthy donors. PCR primers comprised 60 Vbeta and 13 Jbeta primers. TCRdb keeps only in-frame clones here, not all; method: immunoSEQ multiplex PCR. The sample has 60,000 to 75,000 clones; approximately 80% are singletons. The sequenced sample was PBMCs. These receptors all come from a man aged 18 to 35 in good health and CMV-seropositive.

J is TRBJ2-1 and V is TRBV10-3; 15 positions match TRBD2. This CDR3 spans 15 amino acids. Germline V gene sequence: CDR1 ENHRY, CDR2 SYGVKD. V was clipped by 6 bases and J by 10 bases; unmatched bases: 7. CDR3 protein: CAISSGLAGGGEQFF. The CDR3 DNA follows: TGTGCCATCAGCTCGGGACTAGCGGGAGGTGGGGAGCAGTTCTTC.

The CDR3: CASSSRPGTGVDTEAFF. As DNA, the CDR3 is TGTGCCAGCAGCTCCCGTCCCGGGACAGGGGTGGACACTGAAGCTTTCTTT. The chain couples TRBV7-9 to TRBJ1-1; 10 nucleotides match TRBD1. Trimming cost V 4 bases and J 3 bases; bases outside gene matches: 11. Germline V gene sequence: CDR1 SEHNR, CDR2 FQNEAQ (reference sequence). The CDR3 contains 17 residues.

There are a few counts of this clone. The chain recombines TRBV2 with TRBJ2-7; TRBD1 is a possible D gene (6 bases). The CDR3 length is 13 residues. The germline V gene encodes CDR1 SNHLY and CDR2 FYNNEI. V lost 4 bases and J 2 bases, leaving 9 bases between the germline ends. As DNA, the CDR3 is TGTGCCAGCAGTGGACAGGAGACCTACGAGCAGTACTTC. This translates into CASSGQETYEQYF.

This clone was seen a few times. The V call is TRBV2, the J call TRBJ1-6; 7 bases match TRBD1. Germline CDR1 is SNHLY and CDR2 is FYNNEI. V lost 4 bases, J lost 6 bases, and 6 bases stayed unmatched. This CDR3 contains 15 residues. The CDR3 DNA sequence: TGTGCCAGCAGTGCAGGGGGTCTTAGTAATTCACCCCTCCACTTT. Encoded protein: CASSAGGLSNSPLHF.

The chain carries TRBV6-5 and TRBJ2-5, with 8 bases aligning to TRBD2. J lost 2 bases, V lost 4 bases, and 6 bases had no gene match. The germline CDR1 and CDR2 sequences are MNHEY and SVGAGI. CDR3 length: 15 amino acids. CDR3 nucleotide sequence: TGTGCCAGCAGTTCCTTTGTAGCGGGGCAAGAGACCCAGTACTTC. Amino acid sequence: CASSSFVAGQETQYF.

This rearrangement joins TRBV30 to TRBJ1-1; D call uncertain. This CDR3 region has 11 residues. V shed 2 bases and J shed 7 bases, with 8 bases lying between them. Per the germline V gene, CDR1 is GTSNPN and CDR2 is SVGIG (reference sequence). CDR3 nucleotide sequence: TGTGCCTGGAGTCGGGAGCTTGAAGCTTTCTTT. This encodes CAWSRELEAFF. Full variable domain (outside the CDR3, taken from reference TRBV30 and TRBJ1-1): SQTIHQWPATLVQPVGSPLSLECTVEGTSNPNLYWYRQAAGRGLQLLFYSVGIGQISSEVPQNLSASRPQDRQFILSSKKLLLSDSGFYLCAWSRELEAFFGQGTRLTVV.

The genes are TRBV6-5 and TRBJ2-5, with 10 bases identical to TRBD2. The CDR3 extends over 16 amino acids. The germline V gene has CDR1 MNHEY and CDR2 SVGAGI. Germline trimming cut 0 bases from V and 1 base from J; bases unmatched to any gene: 2. In DNA, the CDR3 is TGTGCCAGCAGTTACTCCAAGCGGGAGGGCCAAGAGACCCAGTACTTC. This sequence encodes CASSYSKREGQETQYF.

This chain uses TRBV30 with TRBJ1-1, with unresolved D. From germline, CDR1 is GTSNPN and CDR2 SVGIG (reference sequence). V was cut by 0 bases and J by 5 bases, with 13 bases left in between. The CDR3 length is 14 residues. CDR3 sequence reads: CAWSVLPGGTEAFF. The CDR3 DNA follows: TGTGCCTGGAGTGTACTCCCGGGAGGGACTGAAGCTTTCTTT.

The V gene is TRBV11-2, the J gene TRBJ2-3; 8 positions agree with TRBD1. V trimming: 3 bases; J trimming: 6 bases; junction bases outside the gene matches: 8. Germline V gene data show CDR1 as SGHAT and CDR2 as FQNNGV. The CDR3 sequence is 15 residues long. The DNA of the CDR3 is TGTGCCAGCAGCTTCGGACAGGGAGGTGGGGATACGCAGTATTTT. It codes for CASSFGQGGGDTQYF.

This clone was found once. The rearrangement uses TRBV6-1 and TRBJ2-1; D is possibly TRBD2 (5 bases). CDR3 length: 13 amino acids. V was cut by 5 bases and J by 6 bases, with 11 bases left in between. From germline, CDR1 is MNHNS and CDR2 SASEGT. This CDR3 is CASSNEGGNEQFF. CDR3 in DNA: TGTGCCAGCAGTAACGAAGGAGGCAATGAGCAGTTCTTC.

The V gene is TRBV18, the J gene TRBJ1-4; no firm D call. In germline, CDR1 is KGHSH, CDR2 LQKENI. CDR3 length: 11 residues. Trimming stripped 3 bases from V and 12 bases from J, with 8 bases between. The CDR3 bases are TGTGCCAGCTCACCGATGGTAGAACTGTTTTTT. Amino acid sequence: CASSPMVELFF. Based on the CDR3 plus reference TRBV18 and TRBJ1-4, the full variable domain is NAGVMQNPRHLVRRRGQEARLRCSPMKGHSHVYWYRQLPEEGLKFMVYLQKENIIDESGMPKERFSAEFPKEGPSILRIQQVVRGDSAAYFCASSPMVELFFGSGTQLSVL.

The chain carries TRBV7-9 and TRBJ1-1, with TRBD1 identical over 7 bases. This CDR3 contains 13 residues. CDR1 SEHNR and CDR2 FQNEAQ come from the germline V gene (reference sequence). Trimming at V came to 4 bases and at J to 4 bases, leaving 3 bases not matched to a gene. The CDR3 reads CASSSAGGTEAFF. CDR3 nucleotides: TGTGCCAGCAGCTCCGCAGGGGGCACTGAAGCTTTCTTT.

V gene TRBV9 combines with J gene TRBJ2-5, with TRBD2 matching over 9 bases. J gave up 5 bases and V 0 bases, and 5 bases lay outside the gene matches. Germline CDR1 and CDR2: SGDLS and YYNGEE. The CDR3 has 15 residues. The CDR3 region is CASSVGLAGMETQYF. The CDR3 nucleotides are TGTGCCAGCAGCGTAGGCCTAGCGGGGATGGAGACCCAGTACTTC.

The rearrangement links TRBV30 to TRBJ1-2, with TRBD1 identical over 7 bases. The CDR3 extends over 12 amino acids. V was pared by 8 bases and J by 1 base, with 4 bases of the junction left unmatched. Germline CDR1 reads GTSNPN; CDR2 reads SVGIG (reference sequence). The CDR3 nucleotides read TGTGCCAGTAACAGGGGTAACTATGGCTACACCTTC. Translated, it gives CASNRGNYGYTF.

The CDR3 DNA reads as TGTGCCTGGGAAATACAGGGAGGGGCCCTCCACTTT. Protein: CAWEIQGGALHF. J is TRBJ1-6 and V is TRBV30, with D possibly being TRBD1 (6 bases). The germline CDR1 and CDR2 sequences are GTSNPN and SVGIG (reference sequence). The CDR3 sequence is 12 residues long. V was trimmed by 5 bases and J by 14 bases, leaving 16 bases between them.

The chain links TRBV7-9 to TRBJ1-1, with D possibly being TRBD1 (5 bases). V lost 5 bases, J lost 4 bases, and 17 bases lay in between. The germline V gene has CDR1 SEHNR and CDR2 FQNEAQ (reference sequence). The CDR3 covers 15 residues. CDR3 DNA sequence: TGTGCCAGCAGCCCCAGGGCGGGGTCGACCACTGAAGCTTTCTTT. It encodes CASSPRAGSTTEAFF.